This section outlines one T cell receptor beta chain sequence together with its context. The authors ran a second PCR of about 7 to 11 cycles using a sample-barcoded 5' primer and a J-beta primer mix. MiXCR, applied by TCRdb to the 5' RACE reads, yields one record per CDR3 protein. The repertoire holds around 1,000,000 distinct CDR3 sequences, around 27% seen once, with about 0.69% in the top ten. These data belong to a study of blood T cells in healthy people across ages. There are 15 residues in the CDR3. V trimming: 7 bases; J trimming: 3 bases; junction bases outside the gene matches: 12. This same sample was also taken into another study, of T cells of mothers and their children. As that report states: About six children, together with their three healthy Caucasian mothers, made up the donors.

The source material was blood. The V and J genes are TRBV12-3 or TRBV12-4 and TRBJ2-7, with 7 bases that match TRBD1. The clonotype was recovered from a girl aged 2 to 10 in good health. For the CDR3, the DNA is TGTGCCAGCAAACGGACAGGCCTAGCCTTCTACGAGCAGTACTTC. Protein product: CASKRTGLAFYEQYF.